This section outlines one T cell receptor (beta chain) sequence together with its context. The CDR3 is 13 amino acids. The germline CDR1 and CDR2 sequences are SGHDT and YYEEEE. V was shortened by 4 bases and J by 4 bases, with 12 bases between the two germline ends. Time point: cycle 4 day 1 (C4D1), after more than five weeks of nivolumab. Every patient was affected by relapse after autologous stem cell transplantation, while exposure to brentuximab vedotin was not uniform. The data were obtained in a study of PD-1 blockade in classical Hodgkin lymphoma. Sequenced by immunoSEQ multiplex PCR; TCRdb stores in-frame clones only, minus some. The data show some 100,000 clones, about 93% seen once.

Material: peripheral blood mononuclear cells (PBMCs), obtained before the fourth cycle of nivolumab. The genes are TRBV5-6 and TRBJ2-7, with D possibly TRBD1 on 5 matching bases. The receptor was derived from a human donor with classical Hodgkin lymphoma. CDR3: CASSTPTAYEQYF. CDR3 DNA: TGTGCCAGCAGCACACCGACAGCTTACGAGCAGTACTTC.